This TCR beta chain was retrieved from a study of T cell responses to AZD1222 COVID-19 vaccine. Study-wide findings and caveats: The study found vaccine-associated CD4 TCRs spanning spike, dominant at 160-218 and 743-854.

To note about this clone: Its specificity is unknown.

V was clipped by 0 bases and J by 1 base, with 8 bases between them. Germline V CDR1 and CDR2: GTSNPN, SVGIG (reference sequence). This CDR3 has 14 amino acids. Sequencing was performed with immunoSEQ multiplex PCR; in TCRdb, only in-frame clones are kept and a portion is missing. The table lists approximately 140,000 clones, over 90% of them singletons, with 5% to 7% in the top ten. The sequence was obtained from an adult in good health. The chain carries TRBV30 and TRBJ2-3, with D hard to call. Source: peripheral blood, taken on day 0 of AZD1222 vaccination. As DNA, the CDR3 is TGTGCCTGGAGTGTAAGGGCGGGCACAGATACGCAGTATTTT. This translates into CAWSVRAGTDTQYF.